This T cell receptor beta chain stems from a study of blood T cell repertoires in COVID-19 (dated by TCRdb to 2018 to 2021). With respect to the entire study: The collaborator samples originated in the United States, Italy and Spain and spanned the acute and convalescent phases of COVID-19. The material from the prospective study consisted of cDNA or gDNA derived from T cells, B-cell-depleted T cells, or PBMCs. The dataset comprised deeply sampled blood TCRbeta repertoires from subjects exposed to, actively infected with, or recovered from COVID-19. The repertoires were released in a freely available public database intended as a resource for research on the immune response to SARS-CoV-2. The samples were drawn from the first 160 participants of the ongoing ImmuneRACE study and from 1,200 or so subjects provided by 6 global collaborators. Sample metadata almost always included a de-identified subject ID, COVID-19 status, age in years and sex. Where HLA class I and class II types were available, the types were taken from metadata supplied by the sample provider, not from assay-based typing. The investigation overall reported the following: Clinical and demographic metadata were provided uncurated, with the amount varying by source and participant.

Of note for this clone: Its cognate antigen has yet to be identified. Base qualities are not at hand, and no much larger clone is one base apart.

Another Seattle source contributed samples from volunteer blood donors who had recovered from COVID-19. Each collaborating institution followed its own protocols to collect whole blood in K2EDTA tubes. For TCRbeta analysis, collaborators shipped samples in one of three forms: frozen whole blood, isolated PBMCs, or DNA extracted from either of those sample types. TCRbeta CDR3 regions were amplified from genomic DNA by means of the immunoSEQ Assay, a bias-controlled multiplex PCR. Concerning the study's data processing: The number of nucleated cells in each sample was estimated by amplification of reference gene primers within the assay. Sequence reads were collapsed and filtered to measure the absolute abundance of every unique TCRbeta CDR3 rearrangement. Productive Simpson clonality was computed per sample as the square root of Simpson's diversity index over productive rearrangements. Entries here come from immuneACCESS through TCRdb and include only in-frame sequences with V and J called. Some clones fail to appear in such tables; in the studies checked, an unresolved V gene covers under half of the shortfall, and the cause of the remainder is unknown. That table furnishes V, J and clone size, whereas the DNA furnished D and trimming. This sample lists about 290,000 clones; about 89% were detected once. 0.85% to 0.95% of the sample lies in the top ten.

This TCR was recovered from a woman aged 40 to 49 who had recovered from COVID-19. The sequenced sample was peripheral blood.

The nucleotide sequence reads TGTGCCAGCAGCTTGGTGTTCCTGGGACAGCGGAATATTAATTCACCCCTCCACTTT. Translated, this gives CASSLVFLGQRNINSPLHF. The sequence links TRBV5-4 to TRBJ1-6, with 7 bases aligning to TRBD1. From a lookup of the germline V gene (reference sequence), CDR1 and CDR2 are SGHNT and YYREEE. V has 0 bases trimmed and J has 6 bases trimmed; junction bases matching no gene number 15. The CDR3 sequence holds 19 residues, the cysteine and phenylalanine included. Just CDR3 DNA is preserved here, 57 bases in frame from base 1.